The next 5 T cell receptor beta chains were all read from a single sample in a study of OX40 agonist ivuxolimab in advanced cancers. The assay was immunoSEQ multiplex PCR, and TCRdb's table has in-frame clones only and misses some. The sample has fewer than 85,000 clones, 70% to 90% seen once. The source was CD4+ or CD8+ T cells sorted from blood, collected in a trial of the OX40 agonist ivuxolimab. Receptors were obtained from an adult with an advanced solid tumor such as melanoma, head and neck, liver or kidney cancer.

J is TRBJ2-1 and V is TRBV5-4; perhaps TRBD2 as D (6 bases). The V end was cut by 0 bases, the J end by 3 bases, with 16 bases between. Per germline, CDR1 SGHNT and CDR2 YYREEE (reference sequence). The CDR3 sequence is 17 residues long. CDR3: CASSLAGDEDFYNEQFF. CDR3 nucleotides: TGTGCCAGCAGCTTGGCGGGGGACGAGGACTTCTACAATGAGCAGTTCTTC.

This chain joins TRBV10-3 and TRBJ2-1, with D perhaps TRBD1 or TRBD2 (5 bases each). Looked up from germline, CDR1 is ENHRY and CDR2 is SYGVKD. V gave up 0 bases and J gave up 6 bases, with 12 bases separating them. CDR3 length equals 15 residues. The CDR3 bases are TGTGCCATCAGTGAGTCGGTCCCGGGGCCCAATGAGCAGTTCTTC. Translated: CAISESVPGPNEQFF.

This clone was detected a few times. CDR3 sequence: CASRGLAGGSEQFF. In DNA, the CDR3 is TGTGCCAGCAGGGGACTAGCGGGAGGGAGTGAGCAGTTCTTC. The J gene is TRBJ2-1, the V gene TRBV27; 16 bases fit TRBD2. The J segment lost 9 bases and the V segment lost 6 bases, leaving 2 bases of the junction unmatched. The V gene's germline CDR1 is MNHEY and CDR2 SMNVEV (reference sequence). This CDR3 region has 14 residues.

The gene calls are TRBV7-9 and TRBJ1-4; TRBD1 matches 12 bases. Germline V gene data show CDR1 as SEHNR and CDR2 as FQNEAQ (reference sequence). CDR3 length: 18 amino acids. Germline trimming cut 0 bases from V and 5 bases from J; bases unmatched to any gene: 7. The CDR3 sequence: CASSLARDRGRENEKLFF. The CDR3 DNA reads TGTGCCAGCAGCTTAGCCCGGGACAGGGGGCGGGAGAATGAAAAACTGTTTTTT.

J is TRBJ2-7 and V is TRBV19, with a tentative D call TRBD1 (6 bases). Trimming removed 4 bases at V and 2 bases at J, with 12 bases between. The CDR3 runs to 14 residues. The germline gives CDR1 LNHDA, CDR2 SQIVND (reference sequence). Here the CDR3 reads CASSRTGTTYEQYF. CDR3 bases: TGTGCCAGTAGTAGAACCGGGACAACCTACGAGCAGTACTTC.